This TCR beta chain emerged from a study of blood T cell repertoires in COVID-19. The CDR3 is 15 amino acids. V lost 7 bases to trimming and J lost 6 bases; unmatched junction nucleotides: 9. The V gene's germline CDR1 is LNHDA and CDR2 SQIVND (reference sequence). Sequenced by immunoSEQ multiplex PCR; TCRdb stores in-frame clones only, minus some. The sample holds 200,000 to 300,000 clones, 85% to 90% seen once. The clonotype comes from a woman between 40 and 50 years old with acute or convalescent COVID-19. The chain is built from TRBV19 and TRBJ2-3; 11 bases align to TRBD2. The sample taken for sequencing was peripheral blood. In DNA form, the CDR3 reads TGTGCCAGTAACGGGGGTAGCGGGGGGGCCGATACGCAGTATTTT. Translating gives CASNGGSGGADTQYF.